A single sample is the source of the 26 T cell receptor beta chains below, sequenced in a study of blood T cell repertoires in COVID-19. Libraries were prepared by immunoSEQ multiplex PCR; TCRdb keeps only in-frame clonotypes and omits some of them. The repertoire consists of about 350,000 clones, with approximately 84% occurring once and the leading ten covering more than 1%. The sequenced sample consisted of PBMCs or T cells enriched from blood (not recorded which). These receptors came from a woman aged 25 to 39 who had recovered from COVID-19.

With respect to this clone: A read error may account for a junction end that differs from germline. The rearrangement links TRBV9 to TRBJ2-7; D is perhaps TRBD2 (5 bases). The CDR3 consists of 14 residues. Germline values: CDR1 SGDLS, CDR2 YYNGEE. The CDR3 reads CASNVAYGAYEQYF. As DNA, the CDR3 is TGTGCCAGCAACGTAGCTTACGGGGCCTACGAGCAGTACTTC.

The chain combines TRBV7-2 with TRBJ1-1; D gene unclear. This CDR3 region has 14 residues. The germline gives CDR1 SGHTA, CDR2 FQGNSA. V dropped 5 bases and J dropped 3 bases, with 13 bases sitting between them. The CDR3 loop reads CASSPNTVYTEAFF. CDR3 coding DNA: TGTGCCAGCAGCCCAAACACAGTCTACACTGAAGCTTTCTTT.

This clone was counted a single time. The rearrangement links TRBV6-6 to TRBJ2-7; possibly TRBD2 for D (6 bases). The germline CDR1 and CDR2 sequences are MNHNY and SVGAGI (reference sequence). There are 16 residues in the CDR3. The V gene lost 3 bases and the J gene lost 5 bases, with 20 bases spanning the gap. CDR3 residues: CASSYRDSFSNNEQYF. The CDR3 bases are TGTGCCAGCAGTTATAGGGACTCCTTTAGTAATAACGAGCAGTACTTC.

The chain uses TRBV2 and TRBJ1-2, with D possibly matching TRBD1 (5 bases). Germline CDR1 and CDR2: SNHLY and FYNNEI. The CDR3 has 12 amino acids. V lost 7 bases to trimming and J lost 4 bases, with 10 bases between them. The CDR3 sequence: CASIYTGYGYTF. For the CDR3, the DNA is TGTGCCAGCATTTATACAGGCTATGGCTACACCTTC.

The chain recombines TRBV18 with TRBJ1-1, with 8 bases that match TRBD1. The CDR3 runs to 16 residues. CDR1 is KGHSH and CDR2 is LQKENI in the germline V gene. The junction had 8 bases not matched to a gene; V was cut back by 4 bases and J by 1 base. CDR3 amino acids: CASSQNTGGWNTEAFF. Here the CDR3 DNA reads TGTGCCAGCTCACAAAACACAGGGGGATGGAACACTGAAGCTTTCTTT.

The chain links TRBV5-4 to TRBJ2-7; the match to TRBD2 covers 8 bases. This CDR3 has 15 residues. The ends lost 1 base at V and 2 bases at J; junction bases unmatched: 5. Germline values: CDR1 SGHNT, CDR2 YYREEE (reference sequence). The CDR3 sequence is CASSLRAGGTYEQYF. The CDR3 region has the DNA TGTGCCAGCAGCTTGCGTGCGGGGGGCACCTACGAGCAGTACTTC.

This chain joins TRBV12-3 or TRBV12-4 and TRBJ2-7, with a tentative D call TRBD1 (6 bases). Deletions cut 6 bases from V and 5 bases from J, with 11 bases between. There are 12 residues in the CDR3. CDR3 amino acids: CASSKGTHEQYF. CDR3 DNA: TGTGCCAGCAGCAAAGGGACACACGAGCAGTACTTC.

This clone was counted between two and nine times. This sequence joins TRBV27 and TRBJ2-2; 9 bases agree with TRBD1. This CDR3 is built from 16 residues. CDR1 is MNHEY, CDR2 SMNVEV, per germline (reference sequence). The ends lost 5 bases at V and 2 bases at J; junction bases unmatched: 6. The CDR3 loop is CASSLPGQGNTGELFF. The CDR3 nucleotides read TGTGCCAGCAGTCTCCCGGGACAGGGAAACACCGGGGAGCTGTTTTTT.

The CDR3 bases are TGTGCCAGCAGTTCGGGACAGGGGAGGTACAATGAGCAGTTCTTC. This encodes CASSSGQGRYNEQFF. J is TRBJ2-1 and V is TRBV28; 10 bases match TRBD1. CDR1 is MDHEN, CDR2 SYDVKM, per germline. Losses at the gene ends were 4 bases for V and 4 bases for J; bases not matched to a gene: 4. The CDR3 is 15 amino acids.

V usage is TRBV20-1 and J usage is TRBJ2-1; TRBD2 aligns across 7 bases. The J segment lost 9 bases and the V segment lost 5 bases, leaving 4 bases of the junction unmatched. CDR3 length equals 11 residues. CDR1 and CDR2 from the germline V gene are DFQATT and SNEGSKA (reference sequence). This chain's CDR3 is CSAGRGLEQFF. CDR3 coding DNA: TGCAGTGCTGGGAGGGGCCTTGAGCAGTTCTTC.

This clone was seen only once. The rearrangement joins TRBV11-2 to TRBJ1-5, with 7 bases aligning to TRBD1. This CDR3 has 14 residues. Germline values: CDR1 SGHAT, CDR2 FQNNGV. Trimming removed 5 bases from V and 9 bases from J; junction bases left unmatched: 10. The DNA of the CDR3 is TGTGCCAGCAGCACCGGGGGTTGGGACAGGCCCCAGCATTTT. This translates into CASSTGGWDRPQHF.

The chain employs TRBV5-8 and TRBJ2-7; 8 nucleotides match TRBD1. The germline V gene encodes CDR1 SGHTS and CDR2 YDEGEE. This CDR3 is built from 15 residues. V was pared by 4 bases and J by 0 bases, with 6 bases of the junction left unmatched. The CDR3 DNA follows: TGTGCCAGCAGCCCCGGGACAGGTTACTCCTACGAGCAGTACTTC. It specifies CASSPGTGYSYEQYF.

The chain joins TRBV12-5 to TRBJ1-2, with D possibly TRBD1 on 6 matching bases. CDR1 LGHNT and CDR2 FRNRAP come from the germline V gene. Trimming removed 2 bases from V and 0 bases from J, with 13 bases in between. The CDR3 runs 16 residues. CDR3 bases: TGTGCTAGTGGTTTGTCGAGATGGACAGCTAACTATGGCTACACCTTC. It is translated as CASGLSRWTANYGYTF.

The chain employs TRBV6-2 or TRBV6-3 and TRBJ1-1; D may be TRBD1 (6 bases). V dropped 5 bases and J dropped 11 bases, with 24 bases sitting between them. Germline CDR1 reads MNHEY; CDR2 reads SVGEGT. This CDR3 has 15 residues. The CDR3 sequence: CASSQQGVRLLGAFF. The CDR3 DNA is TGTGCCAGCAGTCAACAGGGTGTGCGACTCCTGGGCGCTTTCTTT.

The chain carries TRBV10-3 and TRBJ1-2; D ambiguous. The CDR3 length is 13 residues. V gave up 3 bases and J gave up 2 bases, with 7 bases separating them. Per germline, CDR1 ENHRY and CDR2 SYGVKD. Here the CDR3 reads CAISDILNYGYTF. Written as DNA, the CDR3 is TGTGCCATCAGTGACATTCTAAACTATGGCTACACCTTC.

The chain is built from TRBV7-9 and TRBJ1-3, with unresolved D. Trimming took 5 bases from V and 4 from J, leaving 15 bases between them. The CDR3 runs to 15 residues. The germline gives CDR1 SEHNR, CDR2 FQNEAQ (reference sequence). CDR3 in amino acids: CASSREPGVGNTIYF. DNA of the CDR3: TGTGCCAGCAGCCGGGAGCCCGGCGTGGGAAACACCATATATTTT.

This clone has ten or more counts. V gene TRBV7-9 combines with J gene TRBJ2-7; 9 positions agree with TRBD1. The germline V gene encodes CDR1 SEHNR and CDR2 FQNEAQ (reference sequence). The CDR3 spans 18 residues. V gave up 4 bases and J gave up 0 bases; unmatched junction bases: 13. The CDR3 DNA sequence: TGTGCCAGCAGCTCGTCCCGGGACAGGGACCAAAGCTCCTACGAGCAGTACTTC. Translating gives CASSSSRDRDQSSYEQYF.

V usage is TRBV7-9 and J usage is TRBJ1-6; 7 bases are a match to TRBD1. The CDR3 totals 14 residues. Germline V gene data show CDR1 as SEHNR and CDR2 as FQNEAQ (reference sequence). V was pared by 4 bases and J by 10 bases, with 7 bases of the junction left unmatched. Here the CDR3 reads CASSSDRVSSPLHF. CDR3 nucleotides: TGTGCCAGCAGCTCCGACAGGGTATCCTCACCCCTCCACTTT. Together with reference TRBV7-9 and TRBJ1-6, the CDR3 gives the full variable domain: DTGVSQNPRHKITKRGQNVTFRCDPISEHNRLYWYRQTLGQGPEFLTYFQNEAQLEKSRLLSDRFSAERPKGSFSTLEIQRTEQGDSAMYLCASSSDRVSSPLHFGNGTRLTVT.

The chain employs TRBV7-2 and TRBJ1-2; D uncertain. The CDR3 loop spans 17 amino acids. Trimming cost V 4 bases and J 0 bases, with 18 bases left between them. Germline V gene sequence: CDR1 SGHTA, CDR2 FQGNSA. The CDR3, as DNA: TGTGCCAGCAGCTCACGCCCCGTCCCTACTCCTAACTATGGCTACACCTTC. This translates into CASSSRPVPTPNYGYTF.

A few counts support this clone. CDR3 protein: CASSTGTGFGYTF. The CDR3 nucleotides read TGCGCCAGCAGTACCGGGACAGGGTTTGGCTACACCTTC. This chain links TRBV10-2 with TRBJ1-2; 9 bases match TRBD1. Germline V gives CDR1 WSHSY, CDR2 SAAADI. V gave up 5 bases and J gave up 7 bases; unmatched junction bases: 5. The CDR3 is made up of 13 amino acids.

This clone was recorded once. This chain uses TRBV12-5 with TRBJ1-1, with D possibly matching TRBD1 (6 bases). Per germline, CDR1 LGHNT and CDR2 FRNRAP. The CDR3 contains 13 residues. The ends were cut back, 7 bases at V and 3 bases at J, with 12 bases in the middle. The CDR3 loop is CASAVQGDTEAFF. The CDR3 DNA sequence: TGTGCTAGTGCTGTACAGGGAGACACTGAAGCTTTCTTT.

This rearrangement joins TRBV7-9 to TRBJ2-3; a possible D gene is TRBD1 (6 bases). V was shortened by 5 bases and J by 7 bases, with 13 bases between the two germline ends. CDR3 length: 13 amino acids. The germline CDR1 and CDR2 sequences are SEHNR and FQNEAQ (reference sequence). The CDR3 DNA reads TGTGCCAGCAGCCCTGGGGACACCTATACGCAGTATTTT. Translation gives CASSPGDTYTQYF.

The sample holds a few counts of this clone. A junction boundary mismatches the germline segment, possibly from a read error. The rearrangement uses TRBV3-1 (or the pseudogene TRBV3-2) and TRBJ1-4; 7 nucleotides line up with TRBD1. The CDR3 has 18 amino acids. Germline V gene data show CDR1 as LGHDT and CDR2 as YNNKEL (reference sequence). CDR3 region: CASNQDRAREATNEKLFF. CDR3 nucleotide sequence: TGTGCCAGCAACCAAGACAGGGCGCGGGAGGCAACTAATGAAAAACTGTTTTTT.

This chain joins TRBV24-1 and TRBJ2-3, with D perhaps matching TRBD2 (6 bases). Trimming removed 8 bases from V and 2 bases from J, with 22 bases in between. Germline loops: CDR1 KGHDR, CDR2 SFDVKD. The CDR3 is 17 residues long. The CDR3 sequence is CATNPQGLNETTDTQYF. The CDR3 nucleotides are TGTGCCACCAATCCCCAGGGACTCAACGAGACCACAGATACGCAGTATTTT.

The chain carries TRBV7-9 and TRBJ2-3, with D perhaps matching TRBD2 (6 bases). The V end lost 5 bases, the J end lost 4 bases, and 13 bases lay between the germline ends. The CDR3 has 14 amino acids. Germline V lookup: CDR1 SEHNR, CDR2 FQNEAQ (reference sequence). The CDR3 region is CASSVPGGADTQYF. The CDR3 DNA reads TGTGCCAGCAGCGTACCCGGGGGTGCAGATACGCAGTATTTT.

On this clone: Other DNA sequences from this sample encode an identical CDR3 as well. This chain uses TRBV5-1 with TRBJ1-5; perhaps TRBD1 as D (5 bases). V was shortened by 4 bases and J by 2 bases, with 10 bases between the two germline ends. CDR3 length: 14 residues. Looked up from germline, CDR1 is SGHRS and CDR2 is YFSETQ. The CDR3 is CASSPRGGNQPQHF. CDR3 in DNA: TGCGCCAGCAGCCCTCGGGGGGGCAATCAGCCCCAGCATTTT.